Listed here are 3 T cell receptor beta chains from one sample, sequenced in a study of patients and donors after allogeneic stem cell transplantation. Using its own MiXCR run on the RT-PCR reads, TCRdb lists one record per CDR3 protein. Of 800,000 to 1,000,000 distinct CDR3 sequences detected, more than 15% appear once; the ten largest clones hold 6%. Sequenced material: blood, either unsorted or a sorted T cell fraction (not recorded which). The receptors were sampled from a human donor who was either an allogeneic HSCT recipient or a stem cell or donor lymphocyte infusion donor (not recorded which). It is not recorded whose cells these are; they may come from a transplant donor.

This chain joins TRBV29-1 and TRBJ2-7, with TRBD1 matching 7 bases. Germline V lookup: CDR1 SQVTM, CDR2 ANQGSEA. CDR3 length: 13 residues. V was pared by 4 bases and J by 3 bases, with 6 bases of the junction left unmatched. The CDR3 DNA reads TGCAGCGTTGCGGACAGGTCCTTCTACGAGCAGTACTTC. Amino acid sequence: CSVADRSFYEQYF.

V and J are TRBV29-1 and TRBJ2-7; D tentatively fits TRBD1 or TRBD2 (5 bases each). This CDR3 is 12 amino acids long. Germline CDR1 and CDR2: SQVTM and ANQGSEA. V shed 6 bases and J shed 5 bases, with 14 bases lying between them. The CDR3, as DNA: TGCAGCGTCCCGGGACCGGGCCACGAGCAGTACTTC. Encoded protein: CSVPGPGHEQYF.

The gene calls are TRBV6-1 and TRBJ1-2; 9 nucleotides agree with TRBD1. Germline V gene data show CDR1 as MNHNS and CDR2 as SASEGT. This CDR3 is built from 14 residues. The junction had 4 bases not matched to a gene; V was cut back by 5 bases and J by 3 bases. For the CDR3, the DNA is TGTGCCAGCAGTAAAAGGGACAGGGACTATGGCTACACCTTC. It yields the protein CASSKRDRDYGYTF.